Reported below is one TCR beta chain. The antigen this receptor binds is unknown. No much larger clonotype is one base removed from it; base qualities were not supplied. Libraries were made using the immunoSEQ multiplex PCR assay. The multiplex PCR relied on a mix of 60 forward primers for TCR Vbeta segments and 13 reverse primers for TCR Jbeta segments. The CDR3 region of rearranged TCR beta genes was amplified from genomic DNA by a multiplex PCR assay. The Illumina HiSeq System was used to sequence the amplified TCR beta libraries as 87-base-pair reads. The original methods were these. A later analysis counted approximately 76 million unique TCR beta chains across the 650 to 800 repertoires, and 10 million to 12 million of these chains were shared by at least two donors. Raw reads were error-corrected and collapsed into unique sequences by a nearest-neighbor algorithm in which closely related sequences were merged to remove PCR and sequencing errors. V, D and J gene segments were assigned by aligning CDR3 sequences to IMGT reference sequences. For a sequence to be retained, at least a six-nucleotide match to both a V gene segment and a J gene segment was required. Rearrangements were classified as productive when the CDR3 lacked stop codons and remained in frame with V and J, and all other rearrangements were classified as non-productive. Following IMGT convention, CDR3 was defined as the stretch from the second conserved V-encoded cysteine to the conserved J-encoded phenylalanine. In an earlier analysis of 587 of the donors, sequences lacking an unambiguous match to a single V gene segment were excluded. In an earlier analysis of roughly 500 of the donors, V segments were called functional above 56.7% productive rearrangements and were called segregating when the between-donor standard deviation exceeded 5%. A statistical classification framework was built for diagnosing cytomegalovirus status from the catalog of TCR beta chain sequences. V and J gene assignment, in a later analysis, came from comparing TCR nucleotide sequences with IMGT/GENE-DB human TR gene sequences. A later analysis assigned CDR3 sequences and most-parsimonious VDJ recombination scenarios with the TCRdist pipeline. In a later analysis, each TCR beta chain was defined by its CDR3 amino acid sequence together with its V-gene family, and reads without a unique V-gene family were excluded. To address suspected cross-contamination and a sequencing artifact, a later analysis removed a few hundred highly shared, low-generation-probability nucleotide sequences. In a later analysis, a clonal expansion index for each public chain was calculated from normalized within-repertoire ranks of inferred template counts. Generation probabilities in a later analysis came from a VDJ recombination model fitted to out-of-frame rearrangements, and those results were checked against IGoR. In a later analysis, TCR-TCR, TCR-HLA and TCR-CMV co-occurrence was scored with hypergeometric tests, and a repertoire-size bias correction was applied to TCR pairs. In a later analysis, false discovery rates were estimated by permuting HLA or CMV assignments 20 times. In a later analysis, co-occurring TCRs were grouped using DBSCAN, and TCRdist sequence similarity was added for clustering within HLA-allele-positive subsets. Repertoires with fewer than 30,000 or more than 120,000 public chains were left out of co-occurrence clustering, as were about 5 repertoires with anomalous nucleotide sharing. The source is immuneACCESS, and TCRdb retained only in-frame sequences with V and J called. Part of the clones is not carried over; for the studies checked, unresolved V genes explain less than half of this, and the remainder is unexplained. From that table come the V and J calls and clone size; the DNA was used to work out D and trimming. The sample has approximately 160,000 clones on record, around 65% of them singletons. Of the sample, about 2.5% falls within the top ten clones.

The cohort consisted of some 730 healthy bone marrow donors. At the time of sampling, all cohort members were nominally healthy, though unrecorded immune exposures were likely present. The donor was CMV seropositive and was included in the group of 250 to 350 seropositive cohort members. A peripheral blood sample was collected from each donor, and TCR beta sequencing was performed on peripheral blood mononuclear cells. The Qiagen DNeasy Blood Extraction Kit was used to extract genomic DNA from the blood cell samples. The sample comes from a study of cytomegalovirus exposure and HLA in healthy donors listed by TCRdb under 2017. Regarding the research as a whole: An earlier analysis of more than 550 of the donors reported about 280 Gb of sequence data and 117 million unique TCR beta sequences obtained from around 190 million T cells. In addition to the first cohort of 666 subjects, a separate validation cohort of approximately 130 different subjects was used. All discovery cohort repertoires had been generated on a single sequencing platform. The study aimed to test whether cataloging public T cell receptors could reveal signatures of past pathogen exposure. To study patterns of TCR occurrence, a later analysis re-analyzed previously published TCR beta repertoires from 666 donors and added high-resolution HLA genotyping. High-throughput TCR immunosequencing, statistical association of individual TCRs with disease status, and machine learning were combined to predict cytomegalovirus infection status. Around 300 gigabases of sequencing data and 80 million or so unique TCR sequences were included in an early release covering under 650 HLA-typed donors. Among around 400 genotyped donors of the cohort, an average of 235,054 unique TCR beta nucleotide sequences were sequenced per donor, around 18% of them non-productive. Because of strong linkage in the cohort, a handful of DR-DQ haplotypes were treated as single units for association and clustering. In the later analysis, no new phenotypic data were used to find candidate immune exposures; instead, reliance was placed on TCR beta sequences and their occurrence across donors. Typing coverage varied by locus: 629-630 donors for A, B, C, DRB1 and DQB1; approximately 560 for DQA1; about 590 for DPA1; 450 to 480 for DPB1. An earlier analysis of nearly 600 of the donors applied high-throughput TCR beta sequencing to assess whether each TCR beta V gene segment acted as functional or pseudogenic. Class I and class II HLA loci were covered by the typing at four-digit resolution. Of the approximately 400 genotyped donors, approximately 80% fell in the genetic ancestry cluster associated with self-reported Caucasian donors. A later genetic analysis took genome-wide SNP genotypes for about three fifths of the roughly 700 donors and used that subset as a discovery cohort. Donor age, sex, ethnicity and CMV serostatus were compiled together with the repertoire data. The T cell repertoires of roughly 660 subjects were profiled by immunosequencing and related to cytomegalovirus serostatus.

On the study overall, not on this receptor specifically: An association between a missense DCLRE1C variant and V-gene and J-gene trimming of TCR beta chains was found in a later genetic analysis and replicated in an independent cohort. Presence/absence analyses assumed roughly uniform sequencing depth across donors, an assumption that may not hold. Across donors, most TCR sequences were observed very rarely, whereas some public TCRs were present in many individuals. The classifier was reported to diagnose cytomegalovirus status with high specificity and sensitivity in both the original cohort and the validation cohort. In vitro tests confirmed that a few of the cytomegalovirus-associated TCR beta chains recognize cytomegalovirus antigens. Several of the top co-occurrence clusters appeared to be linked to parvovirus B19, influenza, CMV and Epstein-Barr virus, according to a later analysis. A cluster of highly shared sequence variants was judged likely to be a technical artifact of the sequencing pipeline. The 87-base-pair reads could not distinguish some IMGT-functional V segments, including TRBV6-2 and TRBV6-3, so those segments were excluded. Specific HLA alleles were associated with 16,951 TCR beta sequences at a false discovery rate of 0.05 in a later analysis. According to a later analysis, most CMV-associated TCR beta chains appeared to be HLA-restricted, and the HLA associations seemed to be driven largely by CMV exposure. In a later analysis, TCR association rates were found to vary across HLA loci, with the most associated TCRs seen for DRB1 alleles and the fewest for HLA-C alleles. The study gave a list of about 150 TCR beta chains associated with cytomegalovirus. Compared with the roughly 720-donor mean, donors in an Asian-associated ancestry cluster had fewer N-insertions in productive TCRs, according to a later genetic analysis. In this cohort, only TCR beta chains were sequenced, and detectable features were limited by the absence of alpha or paired-chain data. Because HLA typing was unavailable for some donors at each locus, only the typed subset was used in association tests. The authors suggested that the approach could potentially be extended to other disease states and immunological phenotypes. An earlier analysis of 587 of the donors showed that most TCR beta V segments appeared in productive rearrangements either about 90% or about 30% of the time, which broadly matched IMGT annotations. Correlated functional status among segregating V segments might reflect linkage disequilibrium, but an unknown experimental factor could not be ruled out. A further reported finding was that TCR beta sequences accurately predicted the HLA-A and HLA-B alleles for most subjects in the first cohort. CMV serostatus was the only immune exposure information available for the cohort. When HLA alleles, especially DR and DQ, strongly co-occurred, attributing TCR associations to individual alleles was difficult. Because counts were too low, approximately 15 rarely observed V segments, including chromosome 9 orphons, were excluded from the earlier analysis of several hundred of the donors. Compared with equally common non-associated chains, HLA-associated TCR beta chains in a later analysis were more clonally expanded and had lower generation probabilities.

CDR1 and CDR2 are read off the germline V gene (reference sequence) as MNHNY and SVGAGI. V and J are truncated by 4 bases and 5 bases respectively, leaving an intervening sequence of 11 bases. Counted from cysteine to phenylalanine, this CDR3 has 13 amino acids. Of the read, only the CDR3 DNA is kept; its 39 bases are in frame from base 1. This TCR derives from a woman aged 40 to 50 in good health and CMV-seropositive. The chain is encoded by TRBV6-6 joined to TRBJ1-1; a tentative D call is TRBD1 (6 bases match). Sequencing used PBMCs. CDR3 region: CASSLRDTTEAFF. The sequenced DNA: TGTGCCAGCAGTTTACGGGACACAACTGAAGCTTTCTTT.